A few counts support the clone carrying this T cell receptor beta chain. Its antigen is currently unknown. These data are taken from a study of T-cell memory formation after mild COVID-19. General study results and limits: Clones shrinking between day 15 and 85 showed a balanced CD4/CD8 split, and those that grew later tilted toward CD4+. The pre-infection memory compartment contained some responding clones, suggesting cross-reactive memory joined.

Trimming pared 4 bases from V and 4 bases from J, leaving 8 bases between. The CDR3 loop spans 13 amino acids. Germline lookup yields CDR1 LGHDT and CDR2 YNNKEL (reference sequence). TCRdb re-analysed the 5' RACE reads in MiXCR, keeping a single row per CDR3 protein. The profile shows about 340,000 distinct CDR3 sequences, roughly 13% of them singletons. The gene calls are TRBV3-1 and TRBJ2-4; D may correspond to TRBD1 or TRBD2 (5 bases each). The material sequenced was PBMCs or a T cell subset sorted from them (not recorded which). The receptor's source is a young man who had mild COVID-19 (a few samples of this study predate the infection). Cell type and time point are not known. CDR3 coding DNA: TGTGCCAGCAGCCTGGGACGTAAAAACATTCAGTACTTC. Its translation is CASSLGRKNIQYF.